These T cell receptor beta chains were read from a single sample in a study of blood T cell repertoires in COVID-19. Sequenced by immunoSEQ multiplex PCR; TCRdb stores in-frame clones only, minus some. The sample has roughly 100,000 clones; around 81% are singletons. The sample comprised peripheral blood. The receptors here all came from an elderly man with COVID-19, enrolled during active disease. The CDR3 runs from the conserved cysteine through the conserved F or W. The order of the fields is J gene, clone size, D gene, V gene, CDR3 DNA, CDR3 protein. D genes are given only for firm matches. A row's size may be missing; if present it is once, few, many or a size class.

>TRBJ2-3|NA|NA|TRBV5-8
TGTGCCAGCAGCTTACCGGGTACAGATACGCAGTATTTT
CASSLPGTDTQYF
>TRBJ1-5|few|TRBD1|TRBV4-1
TGCGCCAGCAGCCAAGATCCAGGGGGGAATCAGCCCCAGCATTTT
CASSQDPGGNQPQHF
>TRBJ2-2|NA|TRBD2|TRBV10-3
TGTGCCATCAGTGGGCTAGCGGGGAGCACCGGGGAGCTGTTTTTT
CAISGLAGSTGELFF
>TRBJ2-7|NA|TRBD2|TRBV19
TGTGCCAGTAGTACAGCGGGGGTCCCCTACGAGCAGTACTTC
CASSTAGVPYEQYF
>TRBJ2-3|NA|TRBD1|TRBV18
TGTGCCAGCTCACAACAGGGGGAAACAGATACGCAGTATTTT
CASSQQGETDTQYF
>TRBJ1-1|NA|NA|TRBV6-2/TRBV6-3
TGTGCCAGCAGTTCCCCTCGACAGCTGAACACTGAAGCTTTCTTT
CASSSPRQLNTEAFF
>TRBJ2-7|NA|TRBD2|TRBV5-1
TGCGCCAGCAGCTTGTCGGGAGGGCCCTCCTACGAGCAGTACTTC
CASSLSGGPSYEQYF
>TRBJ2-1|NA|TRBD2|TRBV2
TGTGCCAGCAGTCTAGGGACTAGCGGGTCCTACAATGAGCAGTTCTTC
CASSLGTSGSYNEQFF
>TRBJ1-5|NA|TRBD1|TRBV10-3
TGTGCCATCAGTCTAGGACAGGGAAATCAGCCCCAGCATTTT
CAISLGQGNQPQHF
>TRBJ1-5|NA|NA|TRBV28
TGTGCCAGCAGTTTATTTGATTTCGCCGGGACACCTAATCAGCCCCAGCATTTT
CASSLFDFAGTPNQPQHF
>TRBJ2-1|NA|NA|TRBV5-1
TGCGCCAGCAGCTTGATGCCGCGGGCCCGCTCCTACAATGAGCAGTTCTTC
CASSLMPRARSYNEQFF
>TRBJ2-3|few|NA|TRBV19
TGTGCCAGTAGTGAGACAGTCAGCACAGATACGCAGTATTTT
CASSETVSTDTQYF
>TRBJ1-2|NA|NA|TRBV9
TGTGCCAGCAGCGTAGCCCCCGGACAGCAACTCTATGGCTACACCTTC
CASSVAPGQQLYGYTF
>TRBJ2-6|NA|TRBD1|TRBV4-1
TGCGCCAGCAGACCCAGGGTGCAGGGGGCCAGCTCTGGGGCCAACGTCCTGACTTTC
CASRPRVQGASSGANVLTF
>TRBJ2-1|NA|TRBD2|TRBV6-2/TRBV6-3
TGTGCCAGCAGTTTTACCATAGCGGGCGAAATTTACAATGAGCAGTTCTTC
CASSFTIAGEIYNEQFF
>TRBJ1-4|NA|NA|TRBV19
TGTGCCAGTAGTTCTACAGGGTTAGTCGATGAAAAACTGTTTTTT
CASSSTGLVDEKLFF
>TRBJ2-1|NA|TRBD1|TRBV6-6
TGTGCCAGCAGTATAGGACAGGGTCGGAATGAGCAGTTCTTC
CASSIGQGRNEQFF
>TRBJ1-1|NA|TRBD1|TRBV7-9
TGTGCCAGCAGCTTCAGAGCAGGGGGCAGCAACACTGAAGCTTTCTTT
CASSFRAGGSNTEAFF
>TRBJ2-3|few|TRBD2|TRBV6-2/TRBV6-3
TGTGCCAGCAGTTACTCTCCTAGTTGGGCGGGGGTTTTTAGCACAGATACGCAGTATTTT
CASSYSPSWAGVFSTDTQYF
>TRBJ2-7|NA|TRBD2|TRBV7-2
TGTGCCAGCAGCTTATTGGTTAGCGGGGCCAGCTCCTACGAGCAGTACTTC
CASSLLVSGASSYEQYF
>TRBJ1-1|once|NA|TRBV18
TGTGCCAGCTCACCGGGGCGAGGCGGTGAAGCTTTCTTT
CASSPGRGGEAFF
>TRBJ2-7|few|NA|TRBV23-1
TGCGCCAGCAGTCAACCGCCTGGACAGAAACAAGAGTACGAGCAGTACTTC
CASSQPPGQKQEYEQYF
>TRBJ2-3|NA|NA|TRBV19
TGTGCCAGTAGTATAGCGGCGGGGCCTAGCACAGATACGCAGTATTTT
CASSIAAGPSTDTQYF
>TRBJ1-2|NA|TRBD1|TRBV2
TGTGCCAGCAGGGGGACAGAAATCTATGGCTACACCTTC
CASRGTEIYGYTF
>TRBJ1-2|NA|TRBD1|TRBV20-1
TGCAGTGCTAGTGCACAGGGGGCGGTTGGCTACACCTTC
CSASAQGAVGYTF
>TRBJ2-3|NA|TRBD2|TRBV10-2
TGCGCCAGCAGTACTGAACTAGCGGGGGGAACAGATACGCAGTATTTT
CASSTELAGGTDTQYF
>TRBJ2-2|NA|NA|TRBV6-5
TGTGCCAGCGGCCGAGTTCTCGGGGAGATGTACGAGCTGTTTTTT
CASGRVLGEMYELFF
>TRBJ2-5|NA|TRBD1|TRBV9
TGTGCCAGCAGCGTGGGACAGGGCATGGGGACCCAGTACTTC
CASSVGQGMGTQYF
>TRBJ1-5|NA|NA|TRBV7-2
TGTGCCAGCAGCTTAGTATCACAGGGCTGGGCCCAGCATTTT
CASSLVSQGWAQHF
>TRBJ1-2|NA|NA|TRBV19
TGTGCCAGTAGTATAGGCGGTATGAACTATGGCTACACCTTC
CASSIGGMNYGYTF
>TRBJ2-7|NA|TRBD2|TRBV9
TGTGCCAGCAGCTTTGGACTAGCGGGAGTCGAGGAGCAGTACTTC
CASSFGLAGVEEQYF
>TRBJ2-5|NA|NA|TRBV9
TGTGCCAGCAGCGTAGCTAGCGCAGAGACCCAGTACTTC
CASSVASAETQYF
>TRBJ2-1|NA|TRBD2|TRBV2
TGTGCCAGCAGTGCATTAAGACTAGCGGGAGTGAGTAATGAGCAGTTCTTC
CASSALRLAGVSNEQFF
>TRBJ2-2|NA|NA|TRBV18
TGTGCCAGCTCACCGTCGAGGGTTAGGAACACCGGGGAGCTGTTTTTT
CASSPSRVRNTGELFF
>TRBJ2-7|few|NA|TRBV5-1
TGCGCCAGCAGCTTTAGCGTGGCAGGGGCGGGTTCCTACGAGCAGTACTTC
CASSFSVAGAGSYEQYF
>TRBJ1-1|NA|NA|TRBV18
TGTGCCAGCTCACCGGGGGGAGATACTGAAGCTTTCTTT
CASSPGGDTEAFF
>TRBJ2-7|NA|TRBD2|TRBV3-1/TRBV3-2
TGTGCCAGCAGCCAAGTTGGGACTAGCGGAACTTACGAGCAGTACTTC
CASSQVGTSGTYEQYF